This T cell receptor beta chain originates from a study of cytomegalovirus exposure and HLA in healthy donors (dated by TCRdb to about 2017). Notes on the research overall: According to an earlier analysis of a few hundred of the donors, about 179 million T cells yielded some 120 million unique TCR beta sequences and about 300 Gb of sequence data. Donor age, sex, ethnicity and CMV serostatus were compiled alongside the repertoire data. An early release covering roughly 580 HLA-typed donors comprised approximately 300 gigabases of sequencing data and around 80 million unique TCR sequences. A later genetic analysis used genome-wide SNP genotypes for about 65% of the 666 donors, treating that subset as a discovery cohort. The number of donors typed differed by locus, with roughly 620-630 for A, B, C, DRB1 and DQB1, 522 for DQA1, over 600 for DPA1, and approximately 470 for DPB1. In addition to the first cohort of 500 to 850 subjects, a separate validation cohort of 130 or so different subjects was used. The T cell repertoires of roughly 660 subjects were profiled by immunosequencing and related to cytomegalovirus serostatus. Roughly 5 DR-DQ haplotypes were treated as single units for association and clustering because of strong linkage in the cohort. Every discovery cohort repertoire had been produced on one sequencing platform. To decide whether each TCR beta V gene segment behaved as functional or pseudogenic, an earlier analysis of fewer than 750 of the donors relied on high-throughput TCR beta sequencing. The study combined high-throughput TCR immunosequencing, statistical association of individual TCRs with disease status, and machine learning to predict cytomegalovirus infection status. Of the 350 to 450 genotyped donors, around 81% fell in the genetic ancestry cluster associated with self-reported Caucasian donors. The study aimed to test whether signatures of past pathogen exposure could be identified by cataloging public T cell receptors. HLA typing covered class I and class II loci at four-digit resolution. In a later analysis, previously published TCR beta repertoires from fewer than 750 donors were re-analyzed and high-resolution HLA genotyping was added so that TCR occurrence patterns could be studied. The later analysis used no new phenotypic data to find candidate immune exposures, relying instead on TCR beta sequences and their occurrence across donors. On average, 235,054 unique TCR beta nucleotide sequences were sequenced per donor among some 420 genotyped donors of the cohort, with 15% to 20% of those sequences being non-productive.

Points on this clone: No cognate antigen has been identified for it. No much larger clone is present one base from it, and per-base qualities are unavailable.

Library preparation employed the immunoSEQ multiplex PCR assay. For the multiplex PCR, a mixture combining 60 forward primers for TCR Vbeta segments and 13 reverse primers for TCR Jbeta segments was used. The CDR3 region of rearranged TCR beta genes was amplified from genomic DNA by a multiplex PCR assay. Amplified TCR beta libraries were sequenced as 87-base-pair reads on the Illumina HiSeq System. Processing in the source paper ran as follows. A later analysis tallied 75 million to 85 million unique TCR beta chains across the 666 repertoires, and some 10 million of those chains were shared by two or more donors. Raw reads were error-corrected and collapsed into unique sequences by a nearest-neighbor algorithm in which closely related sequences were merged to remove PCR and sequencing errors. V, D and J gene segments were assigned by aligning CDR3 sequences to IMGT reference sequences. For a sequence to be retained, at least a six-nucleotide match to both a V gene segment and a J gene segment was required. A rearrangement was called productive if the CDR3 had no stop codons and remained in frame with V and J, and every other rearrangement was called non-productive. Following IMGT convention, CDR3 was defined as the stretch from the second conserved V-encoded cysteine up to the conserved J-encoded phenylalanine. The earlier analysis of about 500 of the donors excluded sequences that lacked an unambiguous match to a single V gene segment. An earlier analysis of 587 of the donors classified V segments as functional when productive rearrangements were above 56.7% and as segregating when the standard deviation between donors was above 5%. To diagnose cytomegalovirus status from the catalog of TCR beta chain sequences, a statistical classification framework was built. A later analysis assigned V and J genes by comparing TCR nucleotide sequences with IMGT/GENE-DB human TR gene sequences. The TCRdist pipeline was used in a later analysis to assign CDR3 sequences and most-parsimonious VDJ recombination scenarios. In a later analysis, every TCR beta chain was defined by the combination of its CDR3 amino acid sequence and its V-gene family, and reads without a unique V-gene family were dropped. To address suspected cross-contamination and a sequencing artifact, a later analysis removed a few hundred highly shared, low-generation-probability nucleotide sequences. In a later analysis, a clonal expansion index for each public chain was calculated from normalized within-repertoire ranks of inferred template counts. In a later analysis, generation probabilities were computed with a VDJ recombination model fitted to out-of-frame rearrangements, and the resulting probabilities were checked against IGoR. Hypergeometric tests were used in a later analysis to score TCR-TCR, TCR-HLA and TCR-CMV co-occurrence, with a repertoire-size bias correction applied to the TCR pairs. False discovery rates were estimated in a later analysis by permuting HLA or CMV assignments 20 times. In a later analysis, co-occurring TCRs were grouped with DBSCAN, and TCRdist sequence similarity was added when clustering was performed within HLA-allele-positive subsets. Co-occurrence clustering excluded repertoires with fewer than 30,000 or more than 120,000 public chains, plus five with anomalous nucleotide sharing. TCRdb provides this immuneACCESS table in a form limited to in-frame rearrangements. Some clones are lacking; in checked studies, under half of them reflect an unresolved V gene, and why the rest are absent is not known. V and J calls and clone size are copied from that table; D and trimming were computed from the DNA. The sample includes around 130,000 clones, with roughly 71% observed a single time. The ten largest make up 5.8% of the sample.

The investigation overall reported the following: Correlated functional status among segregating V segments might be attributable to linkage disequilibrium, but an unknown experimental factor could not be ruled out. Cytomegalovirus status was reported to be diagnosed by the classifier with high specificity and sensitivity in both the original and validation cohorts. Assigning TCR associations to individual alleles was difficult when HLA alleles, especially DR and DQ, strongly co-occurred. A cluster of highly shared sequence variants was judged likely to be a technical artifact of the sequencing pipeline. In a later analysis, the rate of TCR association differed among HLA loci, with DRB1 alleles having the most associated TCRs and HLA-C alleles having the fewest. A later genetic analysis associated a missense DCLRE1C variant with V-gene and J-gene trimming of TCR beta chains, and an independent cohort replicated the association. A later analysis reported that several top co-occurrence clusters appeared linked to parvovirus B19, influenza, CMV and Epstein-Barr virus. In the study, some 180 TCR beta chains were listed as associated with cytomegalovirus. In an earlier analysis of around 600 of the donors, most TCR beta V segments appeared in productive rearrangements about 87% or about 30% of the time, broadly matching IMGT annotations. In a later analysis, HLA-associated TCR beta chains showed more clonal expansion and lower generation probabilities than non-associated chains that were equally common. The only immune exposure information available for the cohort was CMV serostatus. According to a later genetic analysis, donors in an Asian-associated ancestry cluster had fewer N-insertions in productive TCRs than the roughly 660-donor mean. The presence/absence analyses assumed that sequencing depth was roughly uniform across donors, and that assumption may not be true. The authors suggested that the approach could potentially be generalized to other disease states and immunological phenotypes. Around 16 rarely observed V segments, including chromosome 9 orphons, were excluded from the earlier analysis of a few hundred of the donors because counts were too low. In a later analysis, most CMV-associated TCR beta chains were found to appear HLA-restricted, with HLA associations seemingly driven largely by CMV exposure. Specific HLA alleles were associated with 15,000 to 20,000 TCR beta sequences at a false discovery rate of 0.05 in a later analysis. A further reported finding was that TCR beta sequences accurately predicted the HLA-A and HLA-B alleles for most subjects in the first cohort. The cohort was sequenced for TCR beta chains only, and without alpha or paired-chain data the features that could be detected were limited. Most TCR sequences were seen in very few donors, while some public TCRs were found in many individuals. In vitro tests confirmed that three of the cytomegalovirus-associated TCR beta chains recognize cytomegalovirus antigens. Because HLA typing was missing for some donors at each locus, association tests included only the typed subset.

In total, 630 or so healthy bone marrow donors made up the cohort. At the time of sampling, all cohort members were nominally healthy, though unrecorded immune exposures were likely present. The donor was CMV seropositive and was included in the group of 290 or so seropositive cohort members. A peripheral blood sample was provided by each donor, and peripheral blood mononuclear cells were used for TCR beta sequencing. Genomic DNA was extracted from the blood cell samples with the Qiagen DNeasy Blood Extraction Kit. The origin of this receptor is a woman aged 45-65 years in good health and CMV-seropositive. Sequenced sample: PBMCs.

The CDR3 region: CASSTGQVHYEQYF. The DNA is TGTGCCAGCAGTACGGGACAGGTACACTACGAGCAGTACTTC. The chain links TRBV11-2 with TRBJ2-7, and 8 junction bases match TRBD1. From a lookup of the germline V gene, CDR1 and CDR2 are SGHAT and FQNNGV. The CDR3 numbers 14 residues from cysteine through phenylalanine. The sequence is cut down to CDR3 DNA, 42 bases in frame from base 1. Germline trimming amounts to 6 bases on V and 3 bases on J, with 7 as the count of junction bases outside the gene matches.